This T cell receptor (beta chain) was retrieved from a study of lung T cells in sarcoidosis with Löfgren's syndrome. Study information: Sarcoidosis features CD4+ T cell accumulation in bronchoalveolar lavage fluid.

In its sample, this clonotype is medium-sized. The target antigen is unknown. TCRdb passed the reads through MiXCR, listing each CDR3 protein once. In the table there are 3,200 or so distinct CDR3 sequences, 15% to 20% of which are singletons. General observations from the study: Löfgren's syndrome patients reportedly showed greatest TRAV12-1 and TRBV2 expansion versus controls.

The CDR3 consists of 14 residues. CDR1 and CDR2 (germline): MNHNS, SASEGT. V dropped 6 bases and J dropped 5; count of bases not matched to a gene: 7. The sequenced sample was CD4+ T cells from bronchoalveolar lavage. The chain employs TRBV6-1 and TRBJ2-5, with 9 bases identical to TRBD2. This clonotype originated in a human donor with sarcoidosis (Löfgren's syndrome or another form), or a control subject (not recorded which). The CDR3 region is CASRRAGGGETQYF. CDR3 bases: TGTGCCAGCAGACGAGCGGGAGGAGGTGAGACCCAGTACTTC.